This paragraph covers one T cell receptor (beta chain) sequence. Antigen unknown. CDR1 and CDR2 (germline): LGHNA, YSLEER. The ends were cut back, 0 bases at V and 3 bases at J, with 12 bases in the middle. The CDR3 has 15 amino acids. Healthy bone marrow donors made up the cohort. These data come from a study of cytomegalovirus exposure and HLA in healthy donors. Study-level points and caveats: Presence/absence results assume similar sequencing depth per donor, which may not hold. Later findings reportedly placed an Asian-associated ancestry cluster below the approximately 670-donor mean for N-insertions. An analysis that came later showed most CMV-associated TCR beta chains appearing HLA-restricted.

PCR used 60 Vbeta primers and 13 Jbeta primers. Here immunoSEQ multiplex PCR was the method, and the copy in TCRdb shows in-frame clones only, minus some. This table has 120,000 to 150,000 clones, under 80% appearing once. The sequencing input was PBMCs. The receptor comes from a woman aged 50 to 60 in good health and CMV-seropositive. The chain is built from TRBV4-3 and TRBJ2-7; maybe TRBD1 (5 bases). This CDR3 is CASSQETRGYYEQYF. In DNA, the CDR3 is TGCGCCAGCAGCCAAGAGACAAGGGGTTACTACGAGCAGTACTTC.